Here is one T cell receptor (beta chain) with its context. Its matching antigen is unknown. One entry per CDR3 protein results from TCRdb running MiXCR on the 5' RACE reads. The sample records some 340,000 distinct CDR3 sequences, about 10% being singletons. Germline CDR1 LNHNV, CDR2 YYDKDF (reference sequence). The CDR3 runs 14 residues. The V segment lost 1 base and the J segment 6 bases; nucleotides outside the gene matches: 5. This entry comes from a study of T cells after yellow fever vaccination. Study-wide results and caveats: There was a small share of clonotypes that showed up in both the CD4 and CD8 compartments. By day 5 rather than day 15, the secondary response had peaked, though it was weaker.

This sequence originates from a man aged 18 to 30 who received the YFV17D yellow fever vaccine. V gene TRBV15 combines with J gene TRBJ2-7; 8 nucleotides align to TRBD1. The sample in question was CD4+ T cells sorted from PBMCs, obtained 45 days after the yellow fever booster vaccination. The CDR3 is CATSRGTGKGEQYF. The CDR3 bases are TGTGCCACCAGCAGAGGGACAGGGAAGGGCGAGCAGTACTTC.